This TCR beta chain originates from a study of cytomegalovirus exposure and HLA in healthy donors. The PCR made use of 60 Vbeta and 13 Jbeta primers. The method was immunoSEQ multiplex PCR; TCRdb's version includes in-frame clones alone and lacks a portion of them. This table holds about 200,000 clones, roughly 80% found once. Details on this clone: Its antigen is not identified.

General study points: In vitro testing confirmed a few CMV-associated chains as specific for CMV antigens. It has been reported that TCR beta sequences accurately predicted the HLA-A and HLA-B alleles of most subjects.

The source of this sequence is a girl between 2 and 10 years old in good health and CMV-seronegative. The sample consisted of PBMCs.

The CDR3, as DNA: TGTGCCATCAGCGTGTTCACAGGGGGCTTCCCAACAGATACGCAGTATTTT. Its translation: CAISVFTGGFPTDTQYF. The chain carries TRBV10-3 and TRBJ2-3; 9 bases are shared with TRBD1. This CDR3 comprises 17 residues. J was trimmed by 3 bases and V by 6 bases; bases with no gene match: 13. Germline CDR1 ENHRY, CDR2 SYGVKD.